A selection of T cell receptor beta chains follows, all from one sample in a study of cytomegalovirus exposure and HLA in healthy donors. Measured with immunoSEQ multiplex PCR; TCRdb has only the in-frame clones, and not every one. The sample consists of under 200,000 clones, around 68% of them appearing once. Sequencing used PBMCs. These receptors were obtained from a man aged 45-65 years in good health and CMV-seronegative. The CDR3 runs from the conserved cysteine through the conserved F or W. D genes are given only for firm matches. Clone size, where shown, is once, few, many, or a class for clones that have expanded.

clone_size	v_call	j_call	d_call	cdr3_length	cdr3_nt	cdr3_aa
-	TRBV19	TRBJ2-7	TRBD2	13	TGTGCCAGTAGTGTTCTAGCGGGCTACGAGCAGTACTTC	CASSVLAGYEQYF
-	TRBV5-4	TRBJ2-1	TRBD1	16	TGTGCCAGCAGCCCGACTGGGGGACAGGGGGTCAATGAGCAGTTCTTC	CASSPTGGQGVNEQFF
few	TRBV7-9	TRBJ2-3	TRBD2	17	TGTGCCAGCAGCTTAGCCGGACTAGCGGGGCCAAAGGATACGCAGTATTTT	CASSLAGLAGPKDTQYF
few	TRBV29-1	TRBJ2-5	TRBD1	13	TGCAGCGTTGATCAGGGGGTACAAGAGACCCAGTACTTC	CSVDQGVQETQYF
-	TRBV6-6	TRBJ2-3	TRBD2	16	TGTGCCAGCAGTTACGGCCGGCGGGGGTTCACAGATACGCAGTATTTT	CASSYGRRGFTDTQYF
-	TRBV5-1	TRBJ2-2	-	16	TGCGCCAGCAGCCCTCCTTTACTAGCGAACACCGGGGAGCTGTTTTTT	CASSPPLLANTGELFF
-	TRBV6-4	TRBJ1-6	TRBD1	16	TGTGCCAGCAGTTCCGGGACAGTTCTCTGGGATTCACCCCTCCACTTT	CASSSGTVLWDSPLHF
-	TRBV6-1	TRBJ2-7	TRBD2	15	TGTGCCAGCAGTCAAGGGACTAGCGGGGGCCACGAGCAGTACTTC	CASSQGTSGGHEQYF
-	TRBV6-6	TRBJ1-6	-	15	TGTGCCAGCAGTTACTCAGAGGGTACGAATTCACCCCTCCACTTT	CASSYSEGTNSPLHF
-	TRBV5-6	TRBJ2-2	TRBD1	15	TGTGCCAGCAGCTCCCGGGACAGGAACACCGGGGAGCTGTTTTTT	CASSSRDRNTGELFF
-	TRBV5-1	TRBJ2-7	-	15	TGCGCCAGCAGGATAACCGGCCAGGAAACCTACGAGCAGTACTTC	CASRITGQETYEQYF
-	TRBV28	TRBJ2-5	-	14	TGTGCCAGCAGGCCAGGCACCAGTCCGGAGACCCAGTACTTC	CASRPGTSPETQYF
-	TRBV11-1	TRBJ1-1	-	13	TGTGCCAGCAGCTACAGGGCGGGCACTGAAGCTTTCTTT	CASSYRAGTEAFF
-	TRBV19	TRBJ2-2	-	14	TGTGCCAGTAGTATCCAGGGGAACACCGGGGAGCTGTTTTTT	CASSIQGNTGELFF
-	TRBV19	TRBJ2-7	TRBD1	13	TGTGCCAGTAGTGAAGGGGGCCCGTACGAGCAGTACTTC	CASSEGGPYEQYF